The 24 T cell receptor beta chains reported below all come from one sample, sequenced in a study of early T cells in non-severe SARS-CoV-2 infection. TCRdb re-analysed the 5' RACE reads in MiXCR, keeping a single row per CDR3 protein. The sample has 55,000 to 65,000 distinct CDR3 sequences; over 13% are singletons. The sequencing used whole blood, collected at baseline. These receptors were obtained from an adult who was a healthcare worker with PCR-confirmed SARS-CoV-2 infection or an uninfected control (not recorded which).

V gene TRBV7-9 combines with J gene TRBJ2-5; unclear D gene. The V gene's germline CDR1 is SEHNR and CDR2 FQNEAQ (reference sequence). V was trimmed by 5 bases and J by 5 bases, leaving 12 bases between them. The CDR3 has 13 amino acids. CDR3 bases: TGTGCCAGCAGCCCCCCGGCCCGGGAGACCCAGTACTTC. Its translation is CASSPPARETQYF.

CDR3: CASSQDLGPFGQYF. The CDR3 coding sequence is TGTGCCAGCAGCCAAGACCTCGGACCTTTTGGGCAGTACTTC. The chain carries TRBV14 and TRBJ2-7; D not certain. The V gene's germline CDR1 is SGHDN and CDR2 FVKESK. There are 14 residues in the CDR3. The germline V and J ends were trimmed by 0 bases and 9 bases, with 15 bases remaining between them.

The chain couples TRBV7-9 to TRBJ2-3; a weak D match, TRBD1 (5 bases). The CDR3 length is 14 residues. The V and J ends lost 10 bases and 2 bases respectively, with 16 bases between them. Germline V lookup: CDR1 SEHNR, CDR2 FQNEAQ (reference sequence). CDR3 DNA: TGTGCCATCCAGAGACAGAGACTCACAGATACGCAGTATTTT. Protein sequence: CAIQRQRLTDTQYF. The full variable domain, completed using reference TRBV7-9 and TRBJ2-3, is DTGVSQNPRHKITKRGQNVTFRCDPISEHNRLYWYRQTLGQGPEFLTYFQNEAQLEKSRLLSDRFSAERPKGSFSTLEIQRTEQGDSAMYLCAIQRQRLTDTQYFGPGTRLTVL.

Only a few counts were recorded for this clonotype. This sequence joins TRBV4-1 and TRBJ1-5; 8 bases map to TRBD1. V was pared by 4 bases and J by 5 bases, with 7 bases of the junction left unmatched. CDR1 MGHRA and CDR2 YSYEKL come from the germline V gene. The CDR3 loop spans 15 amino acids. The CDR3 DNA follows: TGCGCCAGCAGCCGGGACAGGAATCTCCATCAGCCCCAGCATTTT. Translated, it gives CASSRDRNLHQPQHF.

In its sample, this clonotype was seen a few times. The chain joins TRBV11-2 to TRBJ2-4; TRBD2 aligns across 7 bases. With 5 bases clipped from V and 9 bases from J, the junction kept 10 bases outside the gene matches. The CDR3 is 14 residues long. Germline CDR1 reads SGHAT; CDR2 reads FQNNGV. This CDR3 reads CASSPPAGAGIQYF. As DNA, the CDR3 is TGTGCCAGCAGCCCCCCGGCGGGAGCGGGCATTCAGTACTTC.

This chain connects TRBV30 to TRBJ1-1; D gene unclear. The CDR3 totals 14 residues. Deletions cut 4 bases from V and 3 bases from J, with 15 bases between. The germline V gene has CDR1 GTSNPN and CDR2 SVGIG (reference sequence). CDR3 amino acids: CAWTKHSGDTEAFF. CDR3 DNA: TGTGCCTGGACCAAACACAGTGGGGACACTGAAGCTTTCTTT. Using reference TRBV30 and TRBJ1-1 for the parts outside the CDR3, the full variable domain is SQTIHQWPATLVQPVGSPLSLECTVEGTSNPNLYWYRQAAGRGLQLLFYSVGIGQISSEVPQNLSASRPQDRQFILSSKKLLLSDSGFYLCAWTKHSGDTEAFFGQGTRLTVV.

In this sample, this clonotype turned up a few times. This rearrangement joins TRBV12-3 or TRBV12-4 to TRBJ2-6; D is unclear. The CDR3 contains 14 residues. V lost 2 bases and J lost 3, with 5 bases in between. CDR3 residues: CASSLNYGANVLTF. The CDR3, as DNA: TGTGCCAGCAGTTTAAACTATGGGGCCAACGTCCTGACTTTC.

In this sample, this clonotype turned up a few times. The V and J genes are TRBV3-1 and TRBJ2-7; D call uncertain. The germline gives CDR1 LGHDT, CDR2 YNNKEL (reference sequence). The length of the CDR3 is 12 residues. The V gene lost 4 bases and the J gene lost 7 bases, with 11 bases spanning the gap. This CDR3 is CASSLPEGEQYF. CDR3 bases: TGTGCCAGCAGCCTCCCCGAAGGTGAGCAGTACTTC.

Only a few counts were recorded for this clonotype. V usage is TRBV4-1 and J usage is TRBJ1-1, with unresolved D. The CDR3 length is 14 residues. Deletions cut 1 base from V and 1 base from J, with 7 bases between. Germline-derived CDR1 and CDR2 are MGHRA and YSYEKL. The CDR3 region is CASSQVVRNTEAFF. For the CDR3, the DNA is TGCGCCAGCAGCCAAGTAGTCAGGAACACTGAAGCTTTCTTT.

There are a few counts of this clonotype. The genes are TRBV29-1 and TRBJ1-1; 9 bases agree with TRBD1. The V gene end was trimmed by 5 bases and the J gene end by 1 base; junction bases not matched to a gene: 5. CDR1 is SQVTM and CDR2 is ANQGSEA in the germline V gene. The CDR3 has 14 residues. The CDR3 is CSVIGDRENTEAFF. As DNA, the CDR3 is TGCAGCGTTATTGGGGACAGGGAGAACACTGAAGCTTTCTTT.

Ten or more counts support this clonotype. This chain uses TRBV7-9 with TRBJ2-1; D possibly corresponds to TRBD1 (5 bases). CDR1 is SEHNR and CDR2 is FQNEAQ in the germline V gene (reference sequence). There are 14 residues in the CDR3. V was pared by 5 bases and J by 3 bases, with 11 bases between. CDR3 sequence: CASSPDRNYNEQFF. The CDR3, as DNA: TGTGCCAGCAGCCCCGACAGAAACTACAATGAGCAGTTCTTC.

In this sample, this clonotype turned up once. A read error may be the cause here, since a much bigger clone is one base away. The chain's CDR3 is CATSDPYREGIDTQYF. In DNA, the CDR3 is TGTGCCACCAGTGACCCGTACAGGGAAGGCATAGATACGCAGTATTTT. This chain uses TRBV24-1 with TRBJ2-3, with D perhaps matching TRBD1 (6 bases). V was shortened by 4 bases and J by 5 bases, with 18 bases between the two germline ends. CDR3 length: 16 amino acids. Looked up from germline, CDR1 is KGHDR and CDR2 is SFDVKD.

This clonotype came up a few times. The V gene is TRBV28, the J gene TRBJ1-4, with D possibly matching TRBD1 (5 bases). The V and J ends lost 6 bases and 6 bases respectively, with 23 bases between them. The V gene's germline CDR1 is MDHEN and CDR2 SYDVKM. The CDR3 has 17 residues. CDR3 DNA sequence: TGTGCCAGCAGCCGAAACAAATTATCCAGGGAAGATGAAAAACTGTTTTTT. Translation: CASSRNKLSREDEKLFF.

The chain uses TRBV7-9 and TRBJ2-1; 7 bases map to TRBD1. CDR1 and CDR2 from the germline V gene are SEHNR and FQNEAQ (reference sequence). J lost 6 bases, V lost 1 base, and 9 bases had no gene match. CDR3 length equals 16 residues. CDR3 sequence: CASSLGSGQPGNEQFF. For the CDR3, the DNA is TGTGCCAGCAGCTTAGGATCGGGACAGCCAGGCAATGAGCAGTTCTTC.

J is TRBJ2-7 and V is TRBV10-3, with 8 bases matching TRBD2. CDR3 length: 13 residues. The germline gives CDR1 ENHRY, CDR2 SYGVKD. V lost 7 bases to trimming and J lost 4 bases; unmatched junction nucleotides: 6. The CDR3 here is CAINLERGYEQYF. CDR3 nucleotide sequence: TGTGCCATCAATCTCGAGCGGGGGTACGAGCAGTACTTC.

This clonotype was counted only a few times. The chain has TRBV4-1 and TRBJ1-5; D ambiguous. The CDR3 has 16 amino acids. The germline gives CDR1 MGHRA, CDR2 YSYEKL. Trimming stripped 0 bases from V and 0 bases from J, with 9 bases between. DNA of the CDR3: TGCGCCAGCAGCCAAGACGGTTGGCCTAGCAATCAGCCCCAGCATTTT. Translating it yields CASSQDGWPSNQPQHF.

There are a few counts of this clonotype. This chain uses TRBV5-1 with TRBJ2-1; 9 bases map to TRBD1. The CDR3 is made up of 15 amino acids. CDR1 and CDR2 (germline): SGHRS, YFSETQ. V gave up 5 bases and J gave up 5 bases; unmatched junction bases: 8. In DNA form, the CDR3 reads TGCGCCAGCAGTAAGACAGGGGGAATCCACAATGAGCAGTTCTTC. It translates to CASSKTGGIHNEQFF. The variable domain in full, completed from reference TRBV5-1 and TRBJ2-1, reads KAGVTQTPRYLIKTRGQQVTLSCSPISGHRSVSWYQQTPGQGLQFLFEYFSETQRNKGNFPGRFSGRQFSNSRSEMNVSTLELGDSALYLCASSKTGGIHNEQFFGPGTRLTVL.

This chain joins TRBV10-3 and TRBJ1-1; D not certain. V lost 2 bases, J lost 5 bases, and 15 bases lay in between. There are 15 residues in the CDR3. Germline assignment: CDR1 ENHRY and CDR2 SYGVKD. The CDR3 DNA reads as TGTGCCATCAGTGAGATGGAGGCTCGGGATACTGAAGCTTTCTTT. Protein: CAISEMEARDTEAFF.

The chain employs TRBV5-1 and TRBJ2-3; D ambiguous. The CDR3 loop spans 19 amino acids. The germline V gene has CDR1 SGHRS and CDR2 YFSETQ. The V gene lost 0 bases and the J gene lost 0 bases, with 20 bases spanning the gap. CDR3 sequence: CASSLEGLVQWASTDTQYF. In nucleotides, the CDR3 is TGCGCCAGCAGCTTGGAGGGCCTGGTACAGTGGGCTAGCACAGATACGCAGTATTTT. Variable domain in full (rest from reference TRBV5-1 and TRBJ2-3): KAGVTQTPRYLIKTRGQQVTLSCSPISGHRSVSWYQQTPGQGLQFLFEYFSETQRNKGNFPGRFSGRQFSNSRSEMNVSTLELGDSALYLCASSLEGLVQWASTDTQYFGPGTRLTVL.

The chain uses TRBV28 and TRBJ2-5; TRBD2 aligns across 7 bases. V was pared by 3 bases and J by 2 bases, with 9 bases of the junction left unmatched. The CDR3 spans 16 residues. The V gene's germline CDR1 is MDHEN and CDR2 SYDVKM. The CDR3 DNA sequence: TGTGCCAGCAGTTTTGGGGGGGGAAGAGGTCAAGAGACCCAGTACTTC. Protein: CASSFGGGRGQETQYF.

The gene calls are TRBV5-1 and TRBJ2-2; 9 bases map to TRBD2. Germline V lookup: CDR1 SGHRS, CDR2 YFSETQ. Trimming at V came to 7 bases and at J to 0 bases, leaving 7 bases not matched to a gene. CDR3 size: 16 residues. This CDR3 is CASLGTSSPNTGELFF. DNA for the CDR3: TGCGCCAGCCTAGGGACTAGCAGCCCGAACACCGGGGAGCTGTTTTTT.

This clonotype was counted a few times. This chain connects TRBV18 to TRBJ2-5; D gene uncertain. The V end was cut by 1 base, the J end by 5 bases, with 8 bases between. The CDR3 runs to 13 residues. Germline V CDR1 and CDR2: KGHSH, LQKENI. CDR3 protein: CASSPRSVETQYF. As DNA, the CDR3 is TGTGCCAGCTCACCACGATCGGTCGAGACCCAGTACTTC.

The CDR3 coding sequence is TGTGCCAGCAGTGAAGGGACAGGGATGTACGAGCAGTACTTC. This encodes CASSEGTGMYEQYF. The chain is built from TRBV2 and TRBJ2-7, with TRBD1 matching 8 bases. Losses at the gene ends were 1 base for V and 4 bases for J; bases not matched to a gene: 3. Per the germline V gene, CDR1 is SNHLY and CDR2 is FYNNEI. This CDR3 comprises 14 residues.

There are a few counts of this clonotype. This chain uses TRBV18 with TRBJ1-1, with D uncertain. CDR1 KGHSH and CDR2 LQKENI come from the germline V gene. V was pared by 2 bases and J by 1 base, with 20 bases between. This CDR3 comprises 18 residues. The chain's CDR3 is CASSPTASALTRNTEAFF. In DNA, the CDR3 is TGTGCCAGCTCACCAACGGCCTCCGCACTCACTCGGAACACTGAAGCTTTCTTT.